This T cell receptor beta chain originates from a study of breast tumors, draining lymph nodes, adjacent tissues. A single record per CDR3 protein comes from TCRdb applying MiXCR to the multiplex PCR reads. This repertoire shows roughly 260,000 distinct CDR3 sequences, around 30% found once; its top ten account for roughly 1.2%. The V gene's germline CDR1 is MNHNS and CDR2 SASEGT. The CDR3 consists of 14 residues. The study's findings and limits: The lymph node origin of tumor T cells was framed as consistent with a hypothesis, not demonstrated. Most tumor T cells seemingly derive from lymph node, then expand in tumor. Luminal-like breast cancer showed significantly higher tumor–nontumor repertoire similarity than basal-like.

Samples came from axillary lymph nodes draining the breast cancer. To note about this clonotype: Its target is not known. A much larger clone differs by one base, so this may be a read error.

Specimen: axillary lymph node tissue. V is TRBV6-1 and J is TRBJ2-1; 7 bases agree with TRBD2. The receptor's source is a female donor with breast cancer. Some clones in this sample may be carry-over from other donors' samples. The CDR3 nucleotides are TGTGCCAGCAGTGTGAGCGGGATTAACAATGAGCAGTCCTTC. This codes for CASSVSGINNEQSF.